One and the same sample provided the 6 T cell receptor beta chains below, sequenced in a study of blood T cell repertoires in COVID-19. Sequencing was performed with immunoSEQ multiplex PCR; in TCRdb, only in-frame clones are kept and a portion is missing. The repertoire holds 40,000 to 65,000 clones, with more than 60% as singletons. The sample was peripheral blood. Receptor source: a human donor with active or convalescent COVID-19. The donor label of this sample is uncertain.

J is TRBJ1-5 and V is TRBV19; D is perhaps TRBD1 (5 bases). The CDR3 length is 14 residues. The germline V gene encodes CDR1 LNHDA and CDR2 SQIVND (reference sequence). Trimming pared 7 bases from V and 3 bases from J, leaving 13 bases between. Written as DNA, the CDR3 is TGTGCCAGTATGACCCCGGGGGACAATCAGCCCCAGCATTTT. Protein product: CASMTPGDNQPQHF. Together with reference TRBV19 and TRBJ1-5, the CDR3 gives the full variable domain: DGGITQSPKYLFRKEGQNVTLSCEQNLNHDAMYWYRQDPGQGLRLIYYSQIVNDFQKGDIAEGYSVSREKKESFPLTVTSAQKNPTAFYLCASMTPGDNQPQHFGDGTRLSIL.

The chain joins TRBV30 to TRBJ2-1; the match to TRBD2 covers 12 bases. Germline lookup yields CDR1 GTSNPN and CDR2 SVGIG (reference sequence). The CDR3 is 16 residues long. The J segment lost 1 base and the V segment lost 2 bases, leaving 3 bases of the junction unmatched. The CDR3 DNA is TGTGCCTGGAGTTCAGGGACTAGCGGGTCCTACAATGAGCAGTTCTTC. Amino acids: CAWSSGTSGSYNEQFF.

The rearrangement joins TRBV25-1 to TRBJ2-3; the match to TRBD1 covers 9 bases. V lost 3 bases to trimming and J lost 4 bases; unmatched junction nucleotides: 2. The CDR3 spans 14 residues. Per the germline V gene, CDR1 is MGHDK and CDR2 is SYGVNS. The CDR3 spells CASSDTGGPDTQYF. Here the CDR3 DNA reads TGTGCCAGCAGTGACACAGGGGGCCCAGATACGCAGTATTTT.

The V and J genes are TRBV12-3 or TRBV12-4 and TRBJ2-7; D unclear. The CDR3 totals 12 residues. V was cut by 7 bases and J by 6 bases, with 13 bases left in between. The CDR3 nucleotides are TGTGCCAGCACCCCAGACTTGTTCGAGCAGTACTTC. It translates to CASTPDLFEQYF.

This chain connects TRBV28 to TRBJ1-5; 10 bases are shared with TRBD1. V was clipped by 4 bases and J by 7 bases; unmatched bases: 4. The CDR3 loop spans 14 amino acids. Germline V gene data show CDR1 as MDHEN and CDR2 as SYDVKM. CDR3 protein: CASSSTGGGQPQHF. CDR3 bases: TGTGCCAGCAGTTCGACAGGGGGCGGGCAGCCCCAGCATTTT.

The chain combines TRBV21-1 with TRBJ1-3. TRBV21-1 corresponds to a pseudogene. This CDR3 is 17 amino acids long. CDR3 residues: CASGRPLVQGGRNTIYF. CDR3 in DNA: TGTGCCAGCGGCCGCCCCCTCGTGCAGGGAGGGAGAAACACCATATATTTT.